One and the same sample provided the 7 T cell receptor beta chains below, sequenced in a study of metastatic and nonmetastatic thyroid tumors. TCRdb re-processed the PCR reads through MiXCR. The sample contains tens of thousands of clones, 12% of which appear only once. Patients underwent thyroid surgery, and none had received any treatment before it. Sequenced: blood. These receptors originate from a male donor with papillary thyroid cancer or a benign thyroid nodule (not recorded which). Some clones in this sample may be carry-over from other donors' samples.

There are many counts of this clone. The V gene is TRBV5-1, the J gene TRBJ2-7; D assignment may be TRBD1 or TRBD2 (5 bases each). The CDR3 has 12 amino acids. V gave up 4 bases and J gave up 3 bases, with 8 bases separating them. The germline V gene has CDR1 SGHRS and CDR2 YFSETQ. CDR3 sequence: CASSPGGYEQYF. CDR3 sequence (DNA): TGCGCCAGCAGCCCTGGGGGCTACGAGCAGTACTTC.

Many counts were recorded for this clone. This chain uses TRBV19 with TRBJ2-3, with 8 positions matching TRBD2. The V segment lost 3 bases and the J segment 2 bases; nucleotides outside the gene matches: 7. Per the germline V gene, CDR1 is LNHDA and CDR2 is SQIVND (reference sequence). CDR3 length equals 16 residues. CDR3 nucleotides: TGTGCCAGTAGTATTCGGGTAGCGGGATCCACAGATACGCAGTATTTT. It specifies CASSIRVAGSTDTQYF.

This clone was counted many times. The chain has TRBV18 and TRBJ2-7; D is ambiguous. V was pared by 0 bases and J by 3 bases, with 9 bases between. Germline CDR1 reads KGHSH; CDR2 reads LQKENI. This CDR3 has 14 residues. For the CDR3, the DNA is TGTGCCAGCTCACCACCGTCAGAGATCTACGAGCAGTACTTC. Amino acids: CASSPPSEIYEQYF.

This clone appeared many times. This chain links TRBV6-2 or TRBV6-3 with TRBJ2-7; D is unresolved. There are 13 residues in the CDR3. V lost 6 bases to trimming and J lost 3 bases, with 12 bases between them. From germline, CDR1 is MNHEY and CDR2 SVGEGT. The CDR3 nucleotides read TGTGCCAGCAGAGATCCAGGCAGCTACGAGCAGTACTTC. This sequence encodes CASRDPGSYEQYF.

This rearrangement joins TRBV20-1 to TRBJ1-5; 9 bases match TRBD1. The CDR3 is 12 amino acids. The germline CDR1 and CDR2 sequences are DFQATT and SNEGSKA (reference sequence). After removal of 5 bases from V and 7 bases from J, the junction contained 3 bases not matched to a gene. In DNA form, the CDR3 reads TGCAGTGCTCTGGGACAGGGCCAGCCCCAGCATTTT. It specifies CSALGQGQPQHF.

This clone was recorded many times. This rearrangement joins TRBV28 to TRBJ2-5, with D possibly being TRBD2 (5 bases). CDR1 and CDR2 from the germline V gene are MDHEN and SYDVKM. The CDR3 contains 14 residues. Trimming took 4 bases from V and 5 from J, leaving 14 bases between them. The CDR3 sequence is CASSSGRFRETQYF. As DNA, the CDR3 is TGTGCCAGCAGTTCGGGAAGGTTTAGGGAGACCCAGTACTTC.

This clone was recorded at least ten times. The rearrangement joins TRBV5-4 to TRBJ2-3; D could derive from TRBD1 or TRBD2 (6 bases each). The CDR3 runs to 13 residues. The V end was cut by 2 bases, the J end by 4 bases, with 8 bases between. CDR1 is SGHNT and CDR2 is YYREEE in the germline V gene (reference sequence). The CDR3 coding sequence is TGTGCCAGCAGCTTTGGGGGGCCAGATACGCAGTATTTT. Translated: CASSFGGPDTQYF.